A single sample is the source of the 17 T cell receptor beta chains below, sequenced in a study of T cells in Graves' hyperthyroidism and ophthalmopathy. The CDR3 regions of TCR beta were amplified from RNA transcripts. Primed by the HTBI set, a first-round RT-PCR was run on the TCR CDR3. TCRdb redid the calling of the multiplex PCR reads with MiXCR, one entry per CDR3 protein. This repertoire shows 340,000 or so distinct CDR3 sequences, 18% found once; its top ten account for about 53%. What was sequenced was blood. The receptors were sampled from a woman aged 45-65 years with Graves' hyperthyroidism.

This clonotype was recorded many times. The CDR3: CASSDWGRGGSYEQYV. Written as DNA, the CDR3 is TGTGCCAGCAGTGATTGGGGCCGGGGCGGATCCTACGAGCAGTACGTC. The gene calls are TRBV2 and TRBJ2-7; possibly TRBD1 or TRBD2 for D (5 bases each). The CDR3 has 16 residues. V was pared by 3 bases and J by 1 base, with 16 bases between. Per the germline V gene, CDR1 is SNHLY and CDR2 is FYNNEI.

Only a few counts were recorded for this clonotype. The gene calls are TRBV18 and TRBJ1-1, with 12 positions matching TRBD1. The V gene's germline CDR1 is KGHSH and CDR2 LQKENI. This CDR3 has 15 amino acids. Germline trimming cut 3 bases from V and 5 bases from J; bases unmatched to any gene: 4. The CDR3 loop reads CASSPGTGGRTEAFF. The CDR3 DNA reads as TGTGCCAGCTCACCCGGGACAGGGGGCAGGACTGAAGCTTTCTTT. Together with reference TRBV18 and TRBJ1-1, the CDR3 gives the full variable domain: NAGVMQNPRHLVRRRGQEARLRCSPMKGHSHVYWYRQLPEEGLKFMVYLQKENIIDESGMPKERFSAEFPKEGPSILRIQQVVRGDSAAYFCASSPGTGGRTEAFFGQGTRLTVV.

The genes are TRBV6-2 or TRBV6-3 and TRBJ2-6; TRBD1 matches at 8 bases. Germline trimming cut 8 bases from V and 0 bases from J; bases unmatched to any gene: 18. CDR3 length: 20 residues. Germline lookup yields CDR1 MNHEY and CDR2 SVGEGT. The CDR3 DNA follows: TGTGCCAGCCTAAGGGGGGCAGGGGGCCGCTCCCCCTCTGGGGCCAACGTCCTGACTTTC. It yields the protein CASLRGAGGRSPSGANVLTF.

This clonotype was seen at least ten times. The chain employs TRBV29-1 and TRBJ2-1; 7 nucleotides align to TRBD1. V was clipped by 7 bases and J by 6 bases; unmatched bases: 9. Germline loops: CDR1 SQVTM, CDR2 ANQGSEA. The CDR3 spans 13 residues. The CDR3 DNA reads TGCAGCGCTTCGAGACAGGGACCCAATGAGCAGTTCTTC. This gives the protein CSASRQGPNEQFF.

This chain joins TRBV15 and TRBJ2-7; no clear D. Per germline, CDR1 LNHNV and CDR2 YYDKDF (reference sequence). Trimming left V 0 bases short and J 3 bases short, with 9 bases between. The CDR3 spans 14 residues. The CDR3 spells CATSRDPQNYEQYF. The DNA for the CDR3 is TGTGCCACCAGCAGAGATCCCCAGAACTACGAGCAGTACTTC.

The V and J genes are TRBV29-1 and TRBJ1-2; D is unresolved. V was trimmed by 6 bases and J by 6 bases, leaving 20 bases between them. This CDR3 spans 14 amino acids. CDR1 is SQVTM and CDR2 is ANQGSEA in the germline V gene. CDR3 loop: CSVLGISQVDGYTF. The CDR3 DNA reads TGCAGCGTGCTAGGGATTTCCCAAGTCGATGGCTACACCTTC.

This clonotype appeared a few times. V gene TRBV20-1 combines with J gene TRBJ2-1, with 7 bases identical to TRBD2. Germline CDR1 is DFQATT and CDR2 is SNEGSKA (reference sequence). V lost 7 bases and J lost 9; bases outside the gene matches: 6. The CDR3 contains 11 residues. CDR3 amino acids: CSGWRGSEQFF. CDR3 DNA: TGCAGTGGTTGGCGGGGGAGTGAGCAGTTCTTC.

The chain employs TRBV3-1 and TRBJ1-4; a weak D match, TRBD1 (5 bases). CDR1 and CDR2 (germline): LGHDT, YNNKEL (reference sequence). V lost 2 bases and J 14 bases, leaving 12 bases between the germline ends. CDR3 length equals 12 residues. As DNA, the CDR3 is TGTGCCAGCAGCCAAAGGGGCAGCATCCTGTTTTTT. It translates to CASSQRGSILFF. Supplemented by reference TRBV3-1 and TRBJ1-4, the full variable domain reads DTAVSQTPKYLVTQMGNDKSIKCEQNLGHDTMYWYKQDSKKFLKIMFSYNNKELIINETVPNRFSPKSPDKAHLNLHINSLELGDSAVYFCASSQRGSILFFGSGTQLSVL.

This clonotype was seen at least ten times. The V gene is TRBV28, the J gene TRBJ1-1; tentative D call: TRBD1 (5 bases). The V gene lost 8 bases and the J gene lost 3 bases, with 19 bases spanning the gap. This CDR3 contains 15 residues. Germline V gene sequence: CDR1 MDHEN, CDR2 SYDVKM. CDR3 sequence (DNA): TGTGCCAGCTCCATTCAGGGATTCTGGGACACTGAAGCTTTCTTT. Translating gives CASSIQGFWDTEAFF. The full variable domain, its missing parts supplied by reference TRBV28 and TRBJ1-1, is DVKVTQSSRYLVKRTGEKVFLECVQDMDHENMFWYRQDPGLGLRLIYFSYDVKMKEKGDIPEGYSVSREKKERFSLILESASTNQTSMYLCASSIQGFWDTEAFFGQGTRLTVV.

This clonotype has ten or more counts. The V call is TRBV5-1, the J call TRBJ2-3, with 10 bases fitting TRBD2. Looked up from germline, CDR1 is SGHRS and CDR2 is YFSETQ. The CDR3 has 16 residues. Trimming took 0 bases from V and 9 from J; bases not matched to a gene: 10. The CDR3: CASSLGLAGARITQYF. The CDR3 DNA reads TGCGCCAGCAGCTTGGGTCTAGCGGGGGCCCGGATCACGCAGTATTTT. Variable domain in full (rest from reference TRBV5-1 and TRBJ2-3): KAGVTQTPRYLIKTRGQQVTLSCSPISGHRSVSWYQQTPGQGLQFLFEYFSETQRNKGNFPGRFSGRQFSNSRSEMNVSTLELGDSALYLCASSLGLAGARITQYFGPGTRLTVL.

At least ten counts were recorded for this clonotype. The genes are TRBV6-1 and TRBJ2-7, with TRBD1 matching over 10 bases. Germline lookup yields CDR1 MNHNS and CDR2 SASEGT. The CDR3 is 14 amino acids. J lost 5 bases, V lost 5 bases, and 6 bases had no gene match. The CDR3 protein is CASSQGTGDHEQYV. The CDR3 bases are TGTGCCAGCAGTCAAGGGACAGGGGATCACGAGCAGTACGTC.

This clonotype occurred many times. This chain links TRBV20-1 with TRBJ1-1, with D tentatively TRBD1 (5 bases). There are 14 residues in the CDR3. Trimming removed 3 bases from V and 1 base from J, with 12 bases in between. The germline V gene encodes CDR1 DFQATT and CDR2 SNEGSKA (reference sequence). CDR3 coding DNA: TGCAGTGCTAGGAGCGGGGCACGGAACACTGAAGCTTTCTTT. Translated, it gives CSARSGARNTEAFF.

To note about this clonotype: With a much larger clone just one base away, this may be a read error. The chain recombines TRBV3-1 with TRBJ2-7; D is tentatively TRBD1 or TRBD2 (6 bases each). CDR3 length: 14 residues. CDR1 is LGHDT and CDR2 is YNNKEL in the germline V gene (reference sequence). The CDR3 region has the DNA TGTGTCAGCAGCCAAGGTGGGGGGCGCGACGAGCAGTACTTC. Encoded protein: CVSSQGGGRDEQYF.

The J gene is TRBJ2-1, the V gene TRBV18; D may match TRBD1 or TRBD2 (5 bases each). Germline V CDR1 and CDR2: KGHSH, LQKENI. The CDR3 runs 16 residues. V gave up 4 bases and J gave up 2 bases, with 15 bases separating them. The CDR3 protein is CASSRFRDDTYNEQFF. In DNA, the CDR3 is TGTGCCAGCTCACGGTTCCGGGACGACACCTACAATGAGCAGTTCTTC.

In its sample, this clonotype was seen many times. This chain connects TRBV3-1 to TRBJ2-5; TRBD2 is a possible D gene (6 bases). Germline V gene sequence: CDR1 LGHDT, CDR2 YNNKEL (reference sequence). V lost 0 bases and J 4 bases, leaving 12 bases between the germline ends. The CDR3 has 15 residues. The CDR3 sequence: CASSQDRGGRETQYF. The CDR3 DNA reads as TGTGCCAGCAGCCAAGATCGCGGAGGGAGAGAGACCCAGTACTTC.

This clonotype has just one count. The chain carries TRBV7-9 and TRBJ2-7; 9 positions match TRBD2. Germline-derived CDR1 and CDR2 are SEHNR and FQNEAQ (reference sequence). This CDR3 has 16 amino acids. J was trimmed by 2 bases and V by 5 bases; bases with no gene match: 10. CDR3 in DNA: TGTGCCAGCAGCGCCCTGGTTAGCGGGGGTACCTACGAGCAGTACTTC. Translation: CASSALVSGGTYEQYF.

V usage is TRBV11-2 and J usage is TRBJ2-5; D may match TRBD1 or TRBD2 (8 bases each). The V end was cut by 5 bases, the J end by 7 bases, with 23 bases between. Germline V gene sequence: CDR1 SGHAT, CDR2 FQNNGV. The length of the CDR3 is 16 residues. CDR3 nucleotides: TGTGCCAGCAGCCTTTATACGACAGGGGCGGGGGGGACCCAGTACTTC. Residues: CASSLYTTGAGGTQYF.